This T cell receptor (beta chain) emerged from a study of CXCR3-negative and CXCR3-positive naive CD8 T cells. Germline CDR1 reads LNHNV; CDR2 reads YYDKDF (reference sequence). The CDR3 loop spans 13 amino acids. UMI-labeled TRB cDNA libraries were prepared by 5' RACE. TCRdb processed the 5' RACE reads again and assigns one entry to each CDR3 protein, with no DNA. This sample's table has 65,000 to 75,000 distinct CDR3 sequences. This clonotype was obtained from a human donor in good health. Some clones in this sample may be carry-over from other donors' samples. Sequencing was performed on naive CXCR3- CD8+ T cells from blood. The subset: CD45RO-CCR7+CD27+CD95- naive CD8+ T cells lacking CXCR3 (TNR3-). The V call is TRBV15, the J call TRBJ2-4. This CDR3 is CATSQGEQNIQYF.